This TCR beta chain is drawn from a study of blood T cell repertoires in COVID-19. The CDR3 extends over 13 amino acids. The V end was cut by 1 base, the J end by 8 bases, with 10 bases between. Germline V gene data show CDR1 as MRHNA and CDR2 as SNTAGT. Only in-frame clones appear in the TCRdb table, and some are missing; sequencing was by immunoSEQ multiplex PCR. The repertoire consists of under 200,000 clones, with over 80% occurring once and the leading ten covering roughly 2.9%. This clone was seen once. This TCR derives from a woman aged 55-75 years with acute or convalescent COVID-19. The sample taken for sequencing was peripheral blood. The V and J genes are TRBV6-4 and TRBJ2-3; D perhaps matches TRBD2 (5 bases). The CDR3 DNA reads TGTGCCAGCAGTGACTTCGTTGAGGGTACGCAGTATTTT. Protein sequence: CASSDFVEGTQYF.